This T cell receptor beta chain was observed in a study of T-cell reconstitution after alpha-beta-depleted transplantation in children. This clonotype was detected many times. Unique molecular identifiers were built into the TCRbeta library. Each CDR3 protein is one row after TCRdb ran MiXCR on the PCR reads. Here the sample spans 70,000 to 95,000 distinct CDR3 sequences, 12% being singletons. This receptor was obtained from a human donor who donated a stem cell graft to a child with inherited bone marrow failure. Source: PBMCs from the stem cell graft donor, taken from the stem cell graft.

The CDR3 reads CASSEWTGGNYGYTF. The CDR3 region has the DNA TGTGCCAGCAGCGAATGGACAGGGGGGAACTATGGCTACACCTTC. This chain joins TRBV7-2 and TRBJ1-2, with 10 bases fitting TRBD1. In germline, CDR1 is SGHTA, CDR2 FQGNSA. V lost 5 bases, J lost 2 bases, and 5 bases stayed unmatched. CDR3 size: 15 residues.